The rows below give T cell receptor beta chains drawn from one sample of a study of T cells after yellow fever vaccination. TCRdb reprocessed the 5' RACE reads with MiXCR, giving one entry per CDR3 protein. The sample has about 210,000 distinct CDR3 sequences, 3.2% seen once. The source material was CD4+ T cells sorted from PBMCs, sampled 10 days after the yellow fever booster vaccination. The receptors come from a man between 18 and 29 years old who received the YFV17D yellow fever vaccine. Both conserved end residues are part of each CDR3. Each record gives: CDR3 DNA, CDR3 protein, V gene, J gene, D gene, clone size. A D gene is named only where the DNA matches it firmly. Where a row states a size, it is once, few, many or the class of an expanded clone; other rows omit it.

TGTGCCAGCAGTTTTTCTCCGGAGACCCAGTACTTC	CASSFSPETQYF	TRBV28	TRBJ2-5	-	-
TGCAGTGCTAGCAGCGGACAAGAGACCCAGTACTTC	CSASSGQETQYF	TRBV20-1	TRBJ2-5	-	many
TGTGCCAGCAGCTTAATCAGTTACACTGAAGCTTTCTTT	CASSLISYTEAFF	TRBV7-2	TRBJ1-1	-	many
TGTGCCACCAGTGATATCGCAGATACGCAGTATTTT	CATSDIADTQYF	TRBV24-1	TRBJ2-3	-	many
TGTGCCAGCAGTTTGTTACAGGGGGCATGGGAGACCCAGTACTTC	CASSLLQGAWETQYF	TRBV12-3/TRBV12-4	TRBJ2-5	TRBD1	many
TGCGCCAGCAGCTTGTCAACAGGGGACTATGGCTACACCTTC	CASSLSTGDYGYTF	TRBV5-1	TRBJ1-2	TRBD1	few
TGCGCCAGCAGCCTAAATGTGGGGGGTAAGGGTAGGAGCAATCAGCCCCAGCATTTT	CASSLNVGGKGRSNQPQHF	TRBV4-3	TRBJ1-5	-	many
TGTGCCAGCAGACCTCCCCCACGGGGGAACTACGAGCAGTACTTC	CASRPPPRGNYEQYF	TRBV6-2/TRBV6-3	TRBJ2-7	-	-
TGTGCCTGGAGCGCGGGGGGCACTAACTACGAGCAGTACTTC	CAWSAGGTNYEQYF	TRBV30	TRBJ2-7	TRBD2	-
TGTGCCAGCAGCTTTAAAGGTCTGAAGGATCAGCCCCAGCATTTT	CASSFKGLKDQPQHF	TRBV11-2	TRBJ1-5	-	many
TGTGCCAGCAGCTACCGACGGAACAATGAGCAGTTCTTC	CASSYRRNNEQFF	TRBV7-2	TRBJ2-1	-	few
TGTGCCAGCAGCTTACTTGGGGGCAGCAAAGAGACCCAGTACTTC	CASSLLGGSKETQYF	TRBV5-6	TRBJ2-5	-	many
TGTGCCATCAGTGTGGACAGGGGAGATACTGAAGCTTTCTTT	CAISVDRGDTEAFF	TRBV10-3	TRBJ1-1	TRBD1	-
TGTGCCAGCAGTGAAGCGTTCCATCCTGGCTACACCTTC	CASSEAFHPGYTF	TRBV2	TRBJ1-2	-	-
TGTGCCAGCAGTTTGGGGAACACTGAAGCTTTCTTT	CASSLGNTEAFF	TRBV12-3/TRBV12-4	TRBJ1-1	-	few
TGTGCCAGCAGCTTACGGGGTCCCCTCTCCGAGCAGTACTTC	CASSLRGPLSEQYF	TRBV7-9	TRBJ2-7	-	many
TGCGCCAGCAGCCCGTTTATGAGACTCGATGGCTACACCTTC	CASSPFMRLDGYTF	TRBV5-1	TRBJ1-2	-	many
TGCGCCAGCAGCCCATCTTCCTGGGGAGAGGGAAACACCATATATTTT	CASSPSSWGEGNTIYF	TRBV5-1	TRBJ1-3	-	few
TGTGCCAGCAGTGCGGACCCCCAACAGTATTTT	CASSADPQQYF	TRBV28	TRBJ2-3	-	-
TGTGCCAGCAGTAGGAGGGCAACTAATGAAAAACTGTTTTTT	CASSRRATNEKLFF	TRBV6-5	TRBJ1-4	-	many
TGCGCCAGCAGCCAAGAGAGTTTGCATGGCTACACCTTC	CASSQESLHGYTF	TRBV4-1	TRBJ1-2	-	few
TGTGCCAGCAGTGGGTGGACAGGATCAACTAATGAAAAACTGTTTTTT	CASSGWTGSTNEKLFF	TRBV27	TRBJ1-4	TRBD1	many
TGTGCCAGCAGCTTTTTCTTGACAGGGAAGCTCCAAAGAAACACCGGGGAGCTGTTTTTT	CASSFFLTGKLQRNTGELFF	TRBV7-6	TRBJ2-2	TRBD1	many
TGCAGCGTTGGATTTACCGGGGAGCTGTTTTTT	CSVGFTGELFF	TRBV29-1	TRBJ2-2	-	many
TGTGCCAGCAGCTTATCGTTGGGCTTTAGCAATCAGCCCCAGCATTTT	CASSLSLGFSNQPQHF	TRBV7-6	TRBJ1-5	-	many
TGTGCCAGCGGCATTCAGGAGGCTTTAGGGGCTTTCTTT	CASGIQEALGAFF	TRBV11-2	TRBJ1-1	-	many
TGTGCCAGCAGTTACCGCCGTAGGGGGGTCCAGTTCTTC	CASSYRRRGVQFF	TRBV6-5	TRBJ2-1	-	-
TGTGCCAGCAGCAGACCCGGGGGTGAGCAGTTCTTC	CASSRPGGEQFF	TRBV7-3	TRBJ2-1	-	many
TGTGCCAGCAGTTACTCCGCAGGGTGGGCAGAGACCCAGTACTTC	CASSYSAGWAETQYF	TRBV6-5	TRBJ2-5	-	-
TGCGCCAGCAGCCCCGACAGATATGGCTACACCTTC	CASSPDRYGYTF	TRBV4-3	TRBJ1-2	-	many
TGCGCCAGCAGCCCGGACAGGGGGAGCGGGGAGCTGTTTTTT	CASSPDRGSGELFF	TRBV4-3	TRBJ2-2	TRBD1	many
TGTGCCAGCAGTGGTCTAGTTACCACAGATACGCAGTATTTT	CASSGLVTTDTQYF	TRBV2	TRBJ2-3	-	many
TGTGCCAGCTCAACCGGGGCAGATACGCAGTATTTT	CASSTGADTQYF	TRBV18	TRBJ2-3	-	many
TGTGCCAGCAGCACGTTAGCCAAAAACATTCAGTACTTC	CASSTLAKNIQYF	TRBV21-1	TRBJ2-4	-	few
TGTGCCAGCGTGGACGTCCAAGAGACCCAGTACTTC	CASVDVQETQYF	TRBV7-9	TRBJ2-5	-	many
TGTGCCAGCAGTTTAGTGGGACAGGACCGAGCGGGACAGTACTTC	CASSLVGQDRAGQYF	TRBV27	TRBJ2-7	-	few
TGCGCCAGCAGCTTCGGACAGGGGACTGGCGAGCAGTACTTC	CASSFGQGTGEQYF	TRBV5-1	TRBJ2-7	TRBD1	-
TGTGCCAGCAGCCCCCCTCGACGGGGGGGCCAAGAGACCCAGTACTTC	CASSPPRRGGQETQYF	TRBV28	TRBJ2-5	TRBD2	few
TGCGCCAGCAGTGATCGTAGCGGGGGCCTGAATGAGCAGTTCTTC	CASSDRSGGLNEQFF	TRBV10-2	TRBJ2-1	TRBD2	-